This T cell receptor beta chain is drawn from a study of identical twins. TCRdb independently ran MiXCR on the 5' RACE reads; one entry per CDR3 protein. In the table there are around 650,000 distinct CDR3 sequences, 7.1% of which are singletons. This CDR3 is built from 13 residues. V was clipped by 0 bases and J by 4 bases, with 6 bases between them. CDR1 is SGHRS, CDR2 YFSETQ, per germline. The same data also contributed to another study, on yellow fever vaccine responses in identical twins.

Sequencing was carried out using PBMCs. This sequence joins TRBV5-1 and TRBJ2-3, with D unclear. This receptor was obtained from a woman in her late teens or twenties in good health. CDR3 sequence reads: CASSLDAADTQYF. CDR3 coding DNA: TGCGCCAGCAGCTTGGACGCGGCAGATACGCAGTATTTT.